This entry features one T cell receptor (beta chain) sequence. Its recognized antigen is unknown. It has no much larger one-base neighbor in the sample; base qualities were not kept. The library was made by the immunoSEQ multiplex PCR assay. As stored in TCRdb, this immuneACCESS dataset retains in-frame rearrangements with V and J assigned. A fraction of the clones does not appear; measured against another copy, unresolved V genes explain less than half of the discrepancy, and the remainder lacks a known reason. Across this sample there are under 65,000 clones, with roughly nine tenths seen only once. The ten largest clones capture approximately 3.9% of the sample. V is cut by 6 bases and J by 2 bases, and the space between the germline ends is 4 bases. Taken from the germline V gene (reference sequence), the CDR1 and CDR2 loops are DFQATT and SNEGSKA. Inclusive of the bounding cysteine and phenylalanine, the CDR3 is 10 residues long. Only CDR3 DNA remains: 30 bases, in frame from the first base.

The sample originates from a study of technical replicates of blood from a few donors (dated 2017 in TCRdb). The sample taken for sequencing was PBMCs. Here the chain combines TRBV20-1 and TRBJ2-5, with the D gene not clear enough to name. This TCR was recovered from a human donor in good health. Some clones in this sample may be carry-over from other donors' samples. The CDR3 in this case is CSAIQETQYF. Here is the DNA: TGCAGTGCCATTCAAGAGACCCAGTACTTC.